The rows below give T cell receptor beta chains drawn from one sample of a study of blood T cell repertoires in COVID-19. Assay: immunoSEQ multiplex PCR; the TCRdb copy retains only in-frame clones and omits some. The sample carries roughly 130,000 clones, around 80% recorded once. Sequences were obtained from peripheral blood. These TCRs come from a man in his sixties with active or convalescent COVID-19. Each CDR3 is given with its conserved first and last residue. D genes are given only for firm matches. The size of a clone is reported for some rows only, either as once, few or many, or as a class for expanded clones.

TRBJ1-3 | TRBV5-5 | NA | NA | CASSSVSSGNTIYF | TGTGCCAGCAGCTCGGTTAGCTCTGGAAACACCATATATTTT
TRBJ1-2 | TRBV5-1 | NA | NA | CASSLAVGFLGYTF | TGCGCCAGCAGCTTGGCCGTTGGCTTCCTGGGCTACACCTTC
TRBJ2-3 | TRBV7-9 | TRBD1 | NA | CASSPTGESDTQYF | TGTGCCAGCAGCCCTACAGGGGAGAGTGATACGCAGTATTTT
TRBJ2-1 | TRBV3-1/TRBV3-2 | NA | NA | CASSRGQREEQFF | TGTGCCAGCAGCCGTGGACAGCGAGAGGAGCAGTTCTTC
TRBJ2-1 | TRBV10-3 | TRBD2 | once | CAITVTSGRANEQFF | TGTGCCATCACCGTGACTAGCGGGAGGGCCAATGAGCAGTTCTTC
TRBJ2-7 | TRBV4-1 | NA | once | CASSSDWRLTYYEQYF | TGCGCCAGCAGCTCAGATTGGAGACTTACCTACTACGAGCAGTACTTC
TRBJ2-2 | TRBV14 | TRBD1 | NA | CASSQVGTGMTGELFF | TGTGCCAGCAGCCAAGTAGGGACAGGGATGACCGGGGAGCTGTTTTTT
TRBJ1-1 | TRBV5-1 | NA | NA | CASWGRGGGNTEAFF | TGCGCCAGCTGGGGACGGGGAGGAGGAAACACTGAAGCTTTCTTT
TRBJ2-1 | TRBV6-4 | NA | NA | CASTEGVYEQFF | TGTGCCAGCACCGAAGGGGTGTATGAGCAGTTCTTC
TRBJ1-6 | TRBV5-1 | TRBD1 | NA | CASSPGDRDSPLHF | TGCGCCAGCAGCCCAGGGGACAGGGACTCACCCCTCCACTTT
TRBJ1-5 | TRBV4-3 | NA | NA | CASSQDLSNQPQHF | TGCGCCAGCAGCCAAGATCTAAGCAATCAGCCCCAGCATTTT
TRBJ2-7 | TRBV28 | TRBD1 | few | CASTTGGAPEEQYF | TGTGCCAGCACCACAGGGGGCGCCCCGGAGGAGCAGTACTTC
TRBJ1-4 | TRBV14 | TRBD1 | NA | CASSRGGRTGKTTNEKLFF | TGTGCCAGCAGCCGGGGGGGCCGGACAGGGAAAACAACTAATGAAAAACTGTTTTTT
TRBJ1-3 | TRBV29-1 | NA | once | CSVNLRQGNTIYF | TGCAGCGTTAACCTCCGACAGGGAAACACCATATATTTT
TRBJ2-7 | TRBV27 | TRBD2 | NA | CASSTPSGRAYEQYF | TGTGCCAGCAGTACCCCAAGCGGGAGGGCCTACGAGCAGTACTTC
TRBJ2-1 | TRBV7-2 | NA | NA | CASSPGRLGVNEQFF | TGTGCCAGCAGCCCTGGACGGTTAGGGGTAAATGAGCAGTTCTTC
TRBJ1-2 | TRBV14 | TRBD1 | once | CASSLGTGRNYGYTF | TGTGCCAGCAGCCTTGGGACAGGGAGAAACTATGGCTACACCTTC
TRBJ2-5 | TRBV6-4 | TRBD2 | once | CASSSQGGRGETQYF | TGTGCCAGCAGCTCCCAGGGAGGGAGAGGAGAGACCCAGTACTTC
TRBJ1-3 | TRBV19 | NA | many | CASTRGGSGNTIYF | TGTGCCAGTACCAGGGGCGGCTCTGGAAACACCATATATTTT
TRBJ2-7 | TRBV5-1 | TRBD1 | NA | CASSRFRDRGPYEQYF | TGCGCCAGCAGCCGATTCCGGGACAGGGGACCCTACGAGCAGTACTTC
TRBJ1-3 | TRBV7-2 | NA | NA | CASSPWGGYSGNTIYF | TGTGCCAGCAGCCCCTGGGGGGGTTACTCTGGAAACACCATATATTTT
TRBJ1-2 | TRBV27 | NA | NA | CASSSMTGNYGYTF | TGTGCCAGCAGTTCTATGACAGGCAACTATGGCTACACCTTC
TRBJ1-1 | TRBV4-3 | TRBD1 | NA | CASSQGGRTGGIEAFF | TGCGCCAGCAGCCAAGGAGGGCGGACAGGGGGGATTGAAGCTTTCTTT
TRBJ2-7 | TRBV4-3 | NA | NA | CASSQERREIDEQYF | TGCGCCAGCAGCCAAGAACGTCGGGAGATAGACGAGCAGTACTTC
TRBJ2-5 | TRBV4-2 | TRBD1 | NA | CASSQDDREQETQYF | TGTGCCAGCAGCCAGGATGACAGGGAACAAGAGACCCAGTACTTC
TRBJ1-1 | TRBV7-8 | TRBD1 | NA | CASSLYGQGPEAFF | TGTGCCAGCAGCTTATACGGACAGGGTCCTGAAGCTTTCTTT
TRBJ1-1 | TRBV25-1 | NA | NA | CASSAGHLNTEAFF | TGTGCCAGCAGTGCGGGACACCTGAACACTGAAGCTTTCTTT
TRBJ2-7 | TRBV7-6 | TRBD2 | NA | CASSLDGRAGEQYF | TGTGCCAGCAGCTTAGACGGGAGGGCGGGGGAGCAGTACTTC
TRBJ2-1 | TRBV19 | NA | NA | CASRWQGSRDEQFF | TGTGCCAGCCGATGGCAGGGGTCGAGGGATGAGCAGTTCTTC
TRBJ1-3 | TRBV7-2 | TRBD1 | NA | CASSLAGDRGGNTIYF | TGTGCCAGCAGCTTAGCAGGGGACAGGGGAGGAAACACCATATATTTT
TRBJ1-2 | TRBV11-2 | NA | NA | CASSLGTVYGYTF | TGTGCCAGCAGCTTAGGGACAGTTTATGGCTACACCTTC
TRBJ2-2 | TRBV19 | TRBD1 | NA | CASSITRGRPGNTGELFF | TGTGCCAGTAGTATAACCAGGGGGCGGCCGGGAAACACCGGGGAGCTGTTTTTT
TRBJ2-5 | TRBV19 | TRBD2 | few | CASSIGGLAGETQYF | TGTGCCAGTAGTATCGGGGGACTAGCGGGAGAGACCCAGTACTTC
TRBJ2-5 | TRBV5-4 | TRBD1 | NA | CASSLSAGGASPQYF | TGTGCCAGCAGCTTGAGCGCAGGGGGCGCATCCCCCCAGTACTTC
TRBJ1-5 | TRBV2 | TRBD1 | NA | CASSSTGALPQHF | TGTGCCAGCAGTTCGACAGGGGCGTTGCCCCAGCATTTT
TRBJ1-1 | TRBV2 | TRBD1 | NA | CASRPRDRIIDTEAFF | TGTGCCAGCAGACCCCGGGACAGGATAATCGACACTGAAGCTTTCTTT
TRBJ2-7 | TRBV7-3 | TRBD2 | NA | CASSLTRAGVAEQYF | TGTGCCAGCAGCTTAACAAGAGCGGGAGTAGCCGAGCAGTACTTC
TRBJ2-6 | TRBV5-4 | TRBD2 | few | CASSWGGSGANVLTF | TGTGCCAGCAGCTGGGGGGGCTCTGGGGCCAACGTCCTGACTTTC
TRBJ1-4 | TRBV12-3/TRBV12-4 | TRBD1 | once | CASSPGQGGKLFF | TGTGCCAGCAGCCCTGGACAGGGTGGAAAACTGTTTTTT
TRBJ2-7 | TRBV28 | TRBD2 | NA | CASSPLAGGSYEQYF | TGTGCCAGCAGTCCCCTAGCGGGAGGGTCCTACGAGCAGTACTTC
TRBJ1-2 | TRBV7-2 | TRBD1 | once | CASSLSQGALDGYTF | TGTGCCAGCAGCTTATCGCAGGGGGCCCTAGATGGCTACACCTTC
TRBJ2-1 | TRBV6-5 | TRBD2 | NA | CASSPAGGSLHEQFF | TGTGCCAGCAGTCCCGCGGGAGGCTCCCTCCATGAGCAGTTCTTC
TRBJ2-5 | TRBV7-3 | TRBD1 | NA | CASSQDRVETQYF | TGTGCCAGCAGCCAAGACAGGGTGGAGACCCAGTACTTC
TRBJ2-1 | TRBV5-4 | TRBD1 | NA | CASSVGTVYNEQFF | TGTGCCAGCAGCGTCGGGACAGTTTACAATGAGCAGTTCTTC
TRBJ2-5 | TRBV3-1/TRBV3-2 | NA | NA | CASSPGLKRETQYF | TGTGCCAGCAGCCCGGGACTCAAACGGGAGACCCAGTACTTC
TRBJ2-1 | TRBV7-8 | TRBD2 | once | CASSSRRTSGYNEQFF | TGTGCCAGCAGCTCTCGCCGGACTAGCGGGTACAATGAGCAGTTCTTC
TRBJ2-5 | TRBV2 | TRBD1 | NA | CASRGTGYQETQYF | TGTGCCAGCAGGGGGACAGGGTACCAAGAGACCCAGTACTTC
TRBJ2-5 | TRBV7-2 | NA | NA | CASSLNSGQETQYF | TGTGCCAGCAGCTTAAACTCGGGCCAAGAGACCCAGTACTTC
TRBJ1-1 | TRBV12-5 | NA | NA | CASGPGHWNTEAFF | TGTGCTAGTGGCCCGGGACACTGGAACACTGAAGCTTTCTTT
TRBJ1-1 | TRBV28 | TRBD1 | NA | CASSFSQGYTEAFF | TGTGCCAGCAGTTTCTCACAGGGGTACACTGAAGCTTTCTTT
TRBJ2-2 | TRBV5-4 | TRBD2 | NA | CASSLGGRSNTGELFF | TGTGCCAGCAGCTTGGGCGGGAGGTCCAACACCGGGGAGCTGTTTTTT